One and the same sample provided the 12 T cell receptor beta chains below, sequenced in a study of neurological immune-mediated disorders. TCRdb called the 5' RACE reads again in MiXCR, with one record for every CDR3 protein. This table holds around 100,000 distinct CDR3 sequences, roughly a tenth found once. Indicated time point: longitudinal time-point 3. The sequencing sample was made of PBMCs. The receptors here all came from a female donor with HTLV-1-associated myelopathy (HAM/TSP).

Ten or more counts support this clonotype. The chain uses TRBV6-4 and TRBJ2-7, with 8 bases that match TRBD1. Losses at the gene ends were 5 bases for V and 4 bases for J; bases not matched to a gene: 10. Germline V CDR1 and CDR2: MRHNA, SNTAGT. The CDR3 extends over 15 amino acids. The CDR3 sequence is CASSQETGASYEQYF. CDR3 DNA sequence: TGTGCCAGCAGTCAAGAGACAGGGGCTTCGTACGAGCAGTACTTC.

This clonotype was counted at least ten times. The V and J genes are TRBV4-1 and TRBJ1-2; D possibly corresponds to TRBD1 (6 bases). The V gene lost 4 bases and the J gene lost 0 bases, with 6 bases spanning the gap. The CDR3 runs to 13 residues. CDR1 and CDR2 (germline): MGHRA, YSYEKL. This CDR3 is CASSRQANYGYTF. Here the CDR3 DNA reads TGCGCCAGCAGCCGACAGGCTAACTATGGCTACACCTTC.

The rearrangement uses TRBV7-2 and TRBJ2-1; 10 bases are a match to TRBD2. The J segment lost 14 bases and the V segment lost 0 bases, leaving 4 bases of the junction unmatched. Looked up from germline, CDR1 is SGHTA and CDR2 is FQGNSA. CDR3 length: 13 amino acids. CDR3 in amino acids: CASSLALAGDKFF. The CDR3, as DNA: TGTGCCAGCAGCTTAGCCCTAGCGGGGGACAAGTTCTTC.

This clonotype came up many times. J is TRBJ2-7 and V is TRBV5-1, with TRBD1 matching over 7 bases. V was clipped by 7 bases and J by 4 bases; unmatched bases: 8. Per the germline V gene, CDR1 is SGHRS and CDR2 is YFSETQ. This CDR3 has 13 amino acids. The CDR3 reads CASRDSRFYEQYF. The CDR3, as DNA: TGCGCCAGCCGGGACAGTAGATTTTACGAGCAGTACTTC.

This clonotype was detected ten times or more. The V gene is TRBV20-1, the J gene TRBJ2-3; D remains unclear. From germline, CDR1 is DFQATT and CDR2 SNEGSKA (reference sequence). The CDR3 consists of 10 residues. The V gene lost 4 bases and the J gene lost 5 bases, with 4 bases spanning the gap. For the CDR3, the DNA is TGCAGTGCTACGGTAGATACGCAGTATTTT. This translates into CSATVDTQYF.

This clonotype was seen repeatedly, ten times or more. J is TRBJ1-4 and V is TRBV9; D not resolved. V dropped 1 base and J dropped 3 bases, with 10 bases sitting between them. Per the germline V gene, CDR1 is SGDLS and CDR2 is YYNGEE. The CDR3 is made up of 15 amino acids. The CDR3 region has the DNA TGTGCCAGCAGCGTATTCGGGGTCCCTAATGAAAAACTGTTTTTT. It specifies CASSVFGVPNEKLFF.

This clonotype was observed many times. The chain carries TRBV6-6 and TRBJ2-1; TRBD1 matches at 7 bases. The CDR3 consists of 15 residues. Germline CDR1 MNHNY, CDR2 SVGAGI (reference sequence). V was clipped by 2 bases and J by 6 bases; unmatched bases: 7. In DNA, the CDR3 is TGTGCCAGCAGTTACAGTAGGGACAGAATCAATGAGCAGTTCTTC. This gives the protein CASSYSRDRINEQFF.

The chain uses TRBV4-1 and TRBJ2-7; D is ambiguous. The CDR3 loop spans 13 amino acids. Looked up from germline, CDR1 is MGHRA and CDR2 is YSYEKL. The ends were cut back, 1 base at V and 2 bases at J, with 6 bases in the middle. DNA for the CDR3: TGCGCCAGCAGCCAAGCATGGACCTACGAGCAGTACTTC. Translating gives CASSQAWTYEQYF.

V gene TRBV28 combines with J gene TRBJ2-7, with TRBD1 as a possible D gene (6 bases). The CDR3 extends over 14 amino acids. Per germline, CDR1 MDHEN and CDR2 SYDVKM. DNA for the CDR3: TGTGCAAGAAGTCCCACAGGGTTCTCCTACGAGCAGTACTTC. This sequence encodes CARSPTGFSYEQYF. Filled out from reference TRBV28 and TRBJ2-7, the complete variable domain reads DVKVTQSSRYLVKRTGEKVFLECVQDMDHENMFWYRQDPGLGLRLIYFSYDVKMKEKGDIPEGYSVSREKKERFSLILESASTNQTSMYLCARSPTGFSYEQYFGPGTRLTVT.

This clonotype has just a few counts. One base away lies a much larger clone, so this may be a sequencing read error. The chain combines TRBV5-1 with TRBJ2-1, with D unresolved. The CDR3 totals 14 residues. CDR1 and CDR2 (germline): SGHRS, YFSETQ. The CDR3 here is CASSLPRTSDEHFF. The CDR3 coding sequence is TGCGCCAGCAGCTTGCCTCGGACGAGTGATGAGCATTTCTTC.

This clonotype was counted many times. The chain has TRBV20-1 and TRBJ2-7, with TRBD2 identical over 7 bases. Germline V lookup: CDR1 DFQATT, CDR2 SNEGSKA (reference sequence). The CDR3 extends over 14 amino acids. J was trimmed by 3 bases and V by 3 bases; bases with no gene match: 8. The CDR3 DNA reads TGCAGTGCTAGCTCGAGCGGGATATTCTACGAGCAGTACTTC. Protein product: CSASSSGIFYEQYF.

This clonotype is labeled as medium-sized. The genes are TRBV12-3 or TRBV12-4 and TRBJ2-7; D is perhaps TRBD2 (5 bases). This CDR3 region has 14 residues. Trimming stripped 6 bases from V and 6 bases from J, with 18 bases between. CDR3 amino acids: CASRLAGATGEQYF. CDR3 DNA sequence: TGTGCCAGCAGACTGGCGGGCGCTACGGGCGAGCAGTACTTC.